This TCR beta chain was obtained from a study of T cells in Graves' hyperthyroidism and ophthalmopathy. Study-level background: Once the initial diagnosis was made, peripheral blood was obtained before any treatment.

The CDR3 covers 14 residues. Germline-derived CDR1 and CDR2 are SGHAT and FQDESV (reference sequence). The ends lost 5 bases at V and 7 bases at J; junction bases unmatched: 9. Diagnoses rested on clinical symptoms, serum thyroxine and TRAb, thyroid ultrasound and orbital computed tomography. Amplification targeted TCR beta CDR3 regions from RNA transcripts. TCR CDR3 regions were first amplified by RT-PCR with HTBI primers. TCRdb ran MiXCR on the multiplex PCR reads and lists one entry per CDR3 protein. The table lists 490,000 or so distinct CDR3 sequences, about 22% of them singletons, with 45% to 55% in the top ten.

The gene calls are TRBV11-1 and TRBJ2-5; 8 nucleotides agree with TRBD1. Sequenced material: blood. This TCR derives from a woman in her sixties or seventies with Graves' ophthalmopathy. The CDR3 is CASSRRQGPRTQYF. Written as DNA, the CDR3 is TGTGCCAGCAGCAGAAGACAGGGGCCCAGGACCCAGTACTTC.